This TCR beta chain was profiled in a study of neurological immune-mediated disorders. This clonotype was observed many times. The study built sorted libraries from more than 750,000 CD4+ or CD8+ T cells. Using its own MiXCR run on the 5' RACE reads, TCRdb lists one record per CDR3 protein. The sample yields just over 30,000 distinct CDR3 sequences, more than 4% seen once. The receptor was isolated from a woman aged 40 to 55 in good health. Source material: CD4+ T cells from blood.

The CDR3: CASSLVPLAGGPRNEQFF. CDR3 nucleotide sequence: TGCGCCAGCAGCTTGGTCCCTCTAGCGGGAGGGCCGAGGAATGAGCAGTTCTTC. This chain joins TRBV5-1 and TRBJ2-1; TRBD2 matches 12 bases. CDR3 length: 18 amino acids. The V gene's germline CDR1 is SGHRS and CDR2 YFSETQ. Trimming took 0 bases from V and 7 from J; bases not matched to a gene: 11.